The 4 T cell receptor beta chains listed next were all sequenced from one sample in a study of blood T cell repertoires in COVID-19. Libraries were prepared by immunoSEQ multiplex PCR; TCRdb keeps only in-frame clonotypes and omits some of them. Of roughly 400,000 clones listed, 87% are singletons. The specimen was PBMCs or T cells enriched from blood (not recorded which). Receptor source: a woman aged 45-60 years who had recovered from COVID-19.

This sequence joins TRBV29-1 and TRBJ2-7; possible D gene TRBD2, 5 bases. The V gene lost 6 bases and the J gene lost 3 bases, with 15 bases spanning the gap. In germline, CDR1 is SQVTM, CDR2 ANQGSEA. This CDR3 is built from 13 residues. As DNA, the CDR3 is TGCAGCGTGGGAACAAGTGGACTCTACGAGCAGTACTTC. It encodes CSVGTSGLYEQYF.

The gene calls are TRBV27 and TRBJ1-2; the match to TRBD1 covers 8 bases. The CDR3 sequence is 13 residues long. Looked up from germline, CDR1 is MNHEY and CDR2 is SMNVEV (reference sequence). With 5 bases clipped from V and 14 bases from J, the junction kept 13 bases outside the gene matches. The CDR3 DNA follows: TGTGCCAGCAGTCCCCTCAGGGGGCGAGGGGAGACCTTC. Residues: CASSPLRGRGETF.

Details on this clone: The same CDR3 is also encoded by other DNA sequences in this sample. V gene TRBV27 combines with J gene TRBJ1-2; D remains ambiguous. The V gene's germline CDR1 is MNHEY and CDR2 SMNVEV (reference sequence). This CDR3 contains 13 residues. The ends were cut back, 3 bases at V and 5 bases at J, with 10 bases in the middle. CDR3 bases: TGTGCCAGCAGTTTGAGAGCGGGGTATGGCTACACCTTC. It translates to CASSLRAGYGYTF.

V is TRBV6-2 or TRBV6-3 and J is TRBJ2-3; 10 positions match TRBD1. This CDR3 region has 17 residues. Germline CDR1 reads MNHEY; CDR2 reads SVGEGT. V was clipped by 4 bases and J by 4 bases; unmatched bases: 11. For the CDR3, the DNA is TGTGCCAGCAGTTCCAGCCGGGACAGGGGTATGGCAGATACGCAGTATTTT. Amino acid sequence: CASSSSRDRGMADTQYF.